This is a list of T cell receptor beta chains from one sample in a study of blood T cell repertoires in COVID-19. Sequencing was performed with immunoSEQ multiplex PCR; in TCRdb, only in-frame clones are kept and a portion is missing. The sample lists 300,000 or so clones, less than 90% occurring once. Sequencing used PBMCs or T cells enriched from blood (not recorded which). All receptors come from a woman between 25 and 40 years old who had recovered from COVID-19. CDR3s include the opening cysteine and the closing phenylalanine or tryptophan. The order of the fields is J gene, D gene, clone size, V gene, CDR3 DNA, CDR3 protein. The D gene is left open where the match is weak. Only some rows state a clone size, as once, few, many or a class for expanded clones.

>TRBJ1-5|-|-|TRBV5-6
TGTGCCAGCAGCTTGGACAGGGTAGAGCCCCAGCATTTT
CASSLDRVEPQHF
>TRBJ1-1|TRBD1|-|TRBV11-2
TGTGCCAGCAGCCCTACAGGGGGCAGTGAAGCTTTCTTT
CASSPTGGSEAFF
>TRBJ2-3|-|-|TRBV5-1
TGCGCCAGCAGCCGGGACTGGCAGGGAGATACGCAGTATTTT
CASSRDWQGDTQYF
>TRBJ2-3|TRBD1|-|TRBV30
TGTGCCTGGGGACAGGGATCAACGGATACGCAGTATTTT
CAWGQGSTDTQYF
>TRBJ2-5|TRBD1|-|TRBV15
TGTGCCACCAGCAAGTACAGGGGGGAGACCCAGTACTTC
CATSKYRGETQYF
>TRBJ1-1|-|-|TRBV7-9
TGTGCCAGCAGCGAACGGGGGGGAGCTTTCTTT
CASSERGGAFF
>TRBJ2-7|-|-|TRBV27
TGTGCCAGCAGTGGGCCAGCGGGCTACGCCTACGAGCAGTACTTC
CASSGPAGYAYEQYF
>TRBJ1-4|TRBD1|-|TRBV10-1
TGCGCCAGCGGGGACAGGGGAGGTTGCCGTAATGAAAAACTGTTTTTT
CASGDRGGCRNEKLFF
>TRBJ1-1|TRBD1|-|TRBV5-6
TGTGCCAGCAGCTTGGGGACAGGGATCGCCATGAACACTGAAGCTTTCTTT
CASSLGTGIAMNTEAFF
>TRBJ1-2|-|-|TRBV19
TGTGCCAGTAGTGCCCATGACGGGGATGCGAACTATGGCTACACCTTC
CASSAHDGDANYGYTF
>TRBJ2-6|-|-|TRBV11-3
TGTGCCAGCAGCTTGTCTAGCCCCAGCTCTGGGGCCAACGTCCTGACTTTC
CASSLSSPSSGANVLTF
>TRBJ2-7|TRBD1|-|TRBV14
TGTGCCAGCAGCCAAGAAGCCCCCGGGGACAGGGTAAGCACCTACGAGCAGTACTTC
CASSQEAPGDRVSTYEQYF
>TRBJ2-6|TRBD1|once|TRBV6-2/TRBV6-3
TGTGCCAGCAGTTACTTCCCCCCGGACAGGCCTTACTCTGGGGCCAACGTCCTGACTTTC
CASSYFPPDRPYSGANVLTF
>TRBJ2-3|TRBD1|-|TRBV5-1
TGCGCCAGCAGACCGGACAGGGGATCCACAGATACGCAGTATTTT
CASRPDRGSTDTQYF
>TRBJ1-5|-|-|TRBV27
TGTGCCAGCGCACAGGGATCATATAGCAATCAGCCCCAGCATTTT
CASAQGSYSNQPQHF
>TRBJ2-5|-|-|TRBV5-4
TGTGCCAGCAGTCAAGCCGGCCAGGCCCAAGAGACCCAGTACTTC
CASSQAGQAQETQYF
>TRBJ1-2|-|-|TRBV28
TGTGCCAGCAGCCTATCTTATGGCTACACCTTC
CASSLSYGYTF
>TRBJ2-3|-|-|TRBV3-1/TRBV3-2
TGTGCCAGCAGCCTAAAGGGGACAGATACGCAGTATTTT
CASSLKGTDTQYF
>TRBJ2-2|TRBD2|-|TRBV6-1
TGTGCCAGCAGTGAACAGGCGGGGGGCTGGGCCGGGGAGCTGTTTTTT
CASSEQAGGWAGELFF
>TRBJ1-2|TRBD1|-|TRBV5-5
TGTGCCAGCAGCTGGGACAGGGAGTATGGCTACACCTTC
CASSWDREYGYTF
>TRBJ2-3|TRBD2|once|TRBV4-1
TGCGCCAGCAGCCAAGAGTCTAGCGGGGGCGGGGATACGCAGTATTTT
CASSQESSGGGDTQYF
>TRBJ1-4|TRBD1|-|TRBV7-9
TGTGCCAGCAGCTTAGGGAGACAGGGTTTCGGTGAAAAACTGTTTTTT
CASSLGRQGFGEKLFF
>TRBJ2-3|TRBD2|-|TRBV7-8
TGTGCCAGCAGCTTAGCGCCTAGCGGGGGCACAGATACGCAGTATTTT
CASSLAPSGGTDTQYF
>TRBJ1-1|-|once|TRBV29-1
TGCAGCTCTCAACCCAGGTCTAACACTGAAGCTTTCTTT
CSSQPRSNTEAFF
>TRBJ1-1|-|-|TRBV5-4
TGTGCCAGCAGCTTAAAGGGAGGTGACACTGAAGCTTTCTTT
CASSLKGGDTEAFF
>TRBJ2-4|TRBD2|-|TRBV7-9
TGTGCCAGCAGCTTAGGGGCTCTAGCGGGGGTTCAAAACATTCAGTACTTC
CASSLGALAGVQNIQYF
>TRBJ1-2|-|-|TRBV5-4
TGTGCCAGCAGCTTGGTAGGGGTTAACTATGGCTACACCTTC
CASSLVGVNYGYTF
>TRBJ2-7|-|-|TRBV28
TGTGCCAGCAGTTATTTTGACGGGGGGCCTCAGGAGCAGTACTTC
CASSYFDGGPQEQYF
>TRBJ1-2|TRBD1|-|TRBV10-3
TGTGCCATCACCAAAGGACAGGACCCCAACTATGGCTACACCTTC
CAITKGQDPNYGYTF
>TRBJ2-7|-|-|TRBV19
TGTGCCAGTAGTATAGCTGCAGTCCCTGGGGCGCAGTACTTC
CASSIAAVPGAQYF
>TRBJ1-4|-|-|TRBV19
TGTGCCAGTAGTTTAGACAGGCCAACTAATGAAAAACTGTTTTTT
CASSLDRPTNEKLFF
>TRBJ1-5|-|-|TRBV2
TGTGCCAGCAGGAGGGGGGGAAATAACGATCAGCCCCAGCATTTT
CASRRGGNNDQPQHF
>TRBJ2-7|-|-|TRBV3-1/TRBV3-2
TGTGCCAGCAGCCCTCCCGGCAGGGTCTACGAGCAGTACTTC
CASSPPGRVYEQYF
>TRBJ1-2|-|-|TRBV19
TGTGCCAGCTTCTACCGTGGGGGGGCTGGCCCTGGCTACACCTTC
CASFYRGGAGPGYTF